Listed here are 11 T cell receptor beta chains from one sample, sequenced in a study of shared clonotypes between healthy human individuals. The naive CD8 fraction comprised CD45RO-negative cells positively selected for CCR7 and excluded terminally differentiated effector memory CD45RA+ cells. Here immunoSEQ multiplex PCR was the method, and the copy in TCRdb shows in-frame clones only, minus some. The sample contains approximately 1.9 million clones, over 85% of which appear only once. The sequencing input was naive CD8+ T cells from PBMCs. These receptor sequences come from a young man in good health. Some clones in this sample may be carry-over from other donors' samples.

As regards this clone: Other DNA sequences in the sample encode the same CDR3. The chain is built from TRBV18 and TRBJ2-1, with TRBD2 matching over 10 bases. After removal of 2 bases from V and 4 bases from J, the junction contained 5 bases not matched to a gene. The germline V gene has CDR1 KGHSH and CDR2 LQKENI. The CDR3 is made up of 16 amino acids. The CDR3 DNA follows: TGTGCCAGCTCACCAGGGCTAGCGGGAGCTTACAATGAGCAGTTCTTC. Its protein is CASSPGLAGAYNEQFF.

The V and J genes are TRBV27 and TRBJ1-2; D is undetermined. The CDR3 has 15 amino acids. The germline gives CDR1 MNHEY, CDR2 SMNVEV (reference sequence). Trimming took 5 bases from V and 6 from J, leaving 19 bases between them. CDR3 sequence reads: CASSPREGTVHGYTF. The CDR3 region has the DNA TGTGCCAGCAGTCCACGGGAAGGTACGGTGCATGGCTACACCTTC.

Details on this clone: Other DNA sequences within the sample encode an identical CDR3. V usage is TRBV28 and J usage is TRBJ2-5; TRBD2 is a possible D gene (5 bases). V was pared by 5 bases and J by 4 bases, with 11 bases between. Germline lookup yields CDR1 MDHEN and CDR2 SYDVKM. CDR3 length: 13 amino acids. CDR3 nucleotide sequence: TGTGCCAGCAGTCTAGGGAGAGGAGAGACCCAGTACTTC. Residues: CASSLGRGETQYF.

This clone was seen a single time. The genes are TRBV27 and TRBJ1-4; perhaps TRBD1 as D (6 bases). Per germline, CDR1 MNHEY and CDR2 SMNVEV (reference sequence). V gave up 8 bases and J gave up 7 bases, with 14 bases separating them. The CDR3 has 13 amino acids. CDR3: CASRDIGGEKLFF. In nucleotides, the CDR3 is TGTGCCAGCCGGGACATCGGCGGTGAAAAACTGTTTTTT. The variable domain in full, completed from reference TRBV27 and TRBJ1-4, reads EAQVTQNPRYLITVTGKKLTVTCSQNMNHEYMSWYRQDPGLGLRQIYYSMNVEVTDKGDVPEGYKVSRKEKRNFPLILESPSPNQTSLYFCASRDIGGEKLFFGSGTQLSVL.

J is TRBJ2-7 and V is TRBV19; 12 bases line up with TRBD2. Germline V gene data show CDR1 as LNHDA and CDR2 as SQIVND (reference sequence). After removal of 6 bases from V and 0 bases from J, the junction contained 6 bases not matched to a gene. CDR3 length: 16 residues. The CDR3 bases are TGTGCCAGTAGCCCGACTAGCGGGAGTGTCTCCTACGAGCAGTACTTC. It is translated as CASSPTSGSVSYEQYF.

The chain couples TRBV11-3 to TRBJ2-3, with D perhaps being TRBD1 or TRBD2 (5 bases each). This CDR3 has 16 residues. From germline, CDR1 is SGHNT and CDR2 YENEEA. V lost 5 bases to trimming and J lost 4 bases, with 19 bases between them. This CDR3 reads CASSTREGSTSDTQYF. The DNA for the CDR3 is TGTGCCAGCAGCACCCGAGAGGGGTCCACCTCAGATACGCAGTATTTT.

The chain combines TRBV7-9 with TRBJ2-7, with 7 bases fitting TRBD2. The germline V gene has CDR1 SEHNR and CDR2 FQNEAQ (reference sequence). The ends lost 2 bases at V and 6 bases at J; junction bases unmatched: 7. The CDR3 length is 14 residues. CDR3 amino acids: CASSLRGIAGEQYF. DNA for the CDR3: TGTGCCAGCAGCTTAAGGGGTATAGCGGGCGAGCAGTACTTC.

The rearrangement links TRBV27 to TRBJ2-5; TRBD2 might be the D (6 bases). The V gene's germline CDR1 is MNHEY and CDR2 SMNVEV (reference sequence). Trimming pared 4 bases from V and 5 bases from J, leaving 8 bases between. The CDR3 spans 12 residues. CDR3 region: CASSYRGETQYF. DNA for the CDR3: TGTGCCAGCAGTTACCGGGGGGAGACCCAGTACTTC.

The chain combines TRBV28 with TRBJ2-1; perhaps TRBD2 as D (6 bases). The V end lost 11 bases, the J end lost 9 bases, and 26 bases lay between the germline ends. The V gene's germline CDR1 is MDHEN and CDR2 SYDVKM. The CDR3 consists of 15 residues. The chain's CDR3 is CAAMGSGYPGGEQFF. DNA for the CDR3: TGTGCCGCAATGGGGAGCGGGTACCCAGGTGGTGAGCAGTTCTTC.

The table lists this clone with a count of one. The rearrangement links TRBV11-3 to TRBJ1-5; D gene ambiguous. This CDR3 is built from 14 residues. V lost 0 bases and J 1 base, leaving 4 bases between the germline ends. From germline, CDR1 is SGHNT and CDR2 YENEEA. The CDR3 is CASSLDGSNQPQHF. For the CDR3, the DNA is TGTGCCAGCAGCTTAGATGGGAGCAATCAGCCCCAGCATTTT.

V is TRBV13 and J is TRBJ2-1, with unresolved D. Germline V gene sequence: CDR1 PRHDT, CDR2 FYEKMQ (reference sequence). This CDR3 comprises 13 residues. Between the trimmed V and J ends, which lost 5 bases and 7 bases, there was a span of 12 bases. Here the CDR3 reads CASSPTAGNEQFF. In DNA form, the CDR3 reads TGTGCCAGCAGCCCGACGGCCGGGAATGAGCAGTTCTTC. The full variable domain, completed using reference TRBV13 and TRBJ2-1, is AAGVIQSPRHLIKEKRETATLKCYPIPRHDTVYWYQQGPGQDPQFLISFYEKMQSDKGSIPDRFSAQQFSDYHSELNMSSLELGDSALYFCASSPTAGNEQFFGPGTRLTVL.